Listed here are 17 T cell receptor beta chains from one sample, sequenced in a study of STAT3 mutations in large granular lymphocyte leukemia. These receptors lack a known antigen. The study's findings and limits: Every T-cell large granular lymphocyte leukemia patient had at least one immunodominant TCR beta clonotype.

Profiled with immunoSEQ multiplex PCR; TCRdb holds only in-frame clones, not every one. The sample lists 20,000 to 30,000 clones, over 90% occurring once. The sample consisted of peripheral blood mononuclear cells. All receptors derive from a man in his forties with T-cell large granular lymphocyte leukemia. Some clones in this sample may be carry-over from other donors' samples.

V is TRBV7-9 and J is TRBJ1-5; 9 bases are shared with TRBD1. This CDR3 has 16 residues. Germline V gives CDR1 SEHNR, CDR2 FQNEAQ (reference sequence). Losses at the gene ends were 4 bases for V and 4 bases for J; bases not matched to a gene: 8. The CDR3 loop reads CASSSSGTGNNQPQHF. The CDR3 region has the DNA TGTGCCAGCAGCTCCTCCGGGACAGGGAATAATCAGCCCCAGCATTTT.

A single count supports this clone. The rearrangement links TRBV5-1 to TRBJ1-6, with D possibly matching TRBD1 (5 bases). Germline CDR1 reads SGHRS; CDR2 reads YFSETQ. V gave up 1 base and J gave up 0 bases, with 8 bases separating them. The length of the CDR3 is 16 residues. CDR3 amino acids: CASSLRGDSYNSPLHF. The CDR3 bases are TGCGCCAGCAGCTTGAGAGGGGACTCCTATAATTCACCCCTCCACTTT. Combining the CDR3 with reference TRBV5-1 and TRBJ1-6 gives the whole variable domain KAGVTQTPRYLIKTRGQQVTLSCSPISGHRSVSWYQQTPGQGLQFLFEYFSETQRNKGNFPGRFSGRQFSNSRSEMNVSTLELGDSALYLCASSLRGDSYNSPLHFGNGTRLTVT.

This chain joins TRBV30 and TRBJ2-1, with D uncertain. CDR3 size: 11 residues. Trimming removed 2 bases at V and 9 bases at J, with 8 bases between. Germline V CDR1 and CDR2: GTSNPN, SVGIG (reference sequence). The CDR3 sequence is CAWSSRSEQFF. CDR3 DNA sequence: TGTGCCTGGAGTTCGCGGAGTGAGCAGTTCTTC. Drawing the rest from reference TRBV30 and TRBJ2-1, the complete variable domain is SQTIHQWPATLVQPVGSPLSLECTVEGTSNPNLYWYRQAAGRGLQLLFYSVGIGQISSEVPQNLSASRPQDRQFILSSKKLLLSDSGFYLCAWSSRSEQFFGPGTRLTVL.

The CDR3 region has the DNA TGTGCCAGCAGCCCTATTGGGACATTTAATTCACCCCTCCACTTT. Encoded protein: CASSPIGTFNSPLHF. This chain uses TRBV6-6 with TRBJ1-6, with D possibly being TRBD1 (6 bases). The CDR3 consists of 15 residues. Trimming took 6 bases from V and 6 from J, leaving 15 bases between them. Looked up from germline, CDR1 is MNHNY and CDR2 is SVGAGI (reference sequence).

The chain is built from TRBV5-6 and TRBJ2-5; D not resolved. Looked up from germline, CDR1 is SGHDT and CDR2 is YYEEEE. The V end was cut by 2 bases, the J end by 2 bases, with 7 bases between. The CDR3 length is 13 residues. The CDR3 loop reads CASSFGRQETQYF. The CDR3 DNA reads TGTGCCAGCAGCTTTGGACGGCAAGAGACCCAGTACTTC.

The V and J genes are TRBV7-9 and TRBJ1-1; D is possibly TRBD1 (6 bases). CDR3 length: 14 residues. Germline V gives CDR1 SEHNR, CDR2 FQNEAQ (reference sequence). The V gene lost 2 bases and the J gene lost 4 bases, with 11 bases spanning the gap. The CDR3 reads CASSLWEGVTEAFF. CDR3 nucleotide sequence: TGTGCCAGCAGCTTATGGGAGGGGGTCACTGAAGCTTTCTTT.

V is TRBV5-1 and J is TRBJ2-2; D may correspond to TRBD1 or TRBD2 (6 bases each). V dropped 7 bases and J dropped 0 bases, with 7 bases sitting between them. In germline, CDR1 is SGHRS, CDR2 YFSETQ. The CDR3 contains 13 residues. The CDR3 DNA sequence: TGCGCCAGCGGGGGGCCGAACACCGGGGAGCTGTTTTTT. It translates to CASGGPNTGELFF.

The chain joins TRBV2 to TRBJ1-2; D unresolved. Per the germline V gene, CDR1 is SNHLY and CDR2 is FYNNEI. This CDR3 has 13 amino acids. V was trimmed by 3 bases and J by 6 bases, leaving 11 bases between them. This chain's CDR3 is CASSEGFADGYTF. CDR3 DNA: TGTGCCAGCAGTGAGGGGTTTGCAGATGGCTACACCTTC.

The V gene is TRBV7-2, the J gene TRBJ1-6; D is possibly TRBD1 (5 bases). Germline loops: CDR1 SGHTA, CDR2 FQGNSA. CDR3 length equals 15 residues. Trimming pared 6 bases from V and 13 bases from J, leaving 22 bases between. Written as DNA, the CDR3 is TGTGCCAGCAGGCCAGGGCCTACGAGGGAGGCGCCCCTCCACTTT. Residues: CASRPGPTREAPLHF.

The count of this clone is one. The CDR3 nucleotides read TGTGCCAGCAGCTTCCGGGGTGTGCACAATGAGCAGTTCTTC. It specifies CASSFRGVHNEQFF. The V call is TRBV7-2, the J call TRBJ2-1; perhaps TRBD2 as D (5 bases). This CDR3 has 14 amino acids. CDR1 and CDR2 (germline): SGHTA, FQGNSA. The ends were cut back, 3 bases at V and 5 bases at J, with 11 bases in the middle.

This clone was recorded once. The chain has TRBV25-1 and TRBJ1-2, with D perhaps matching TRBD1 (6 bases). Germline values: CDR1 MGHDK, CDR2 SYGVNS. The CDR3 length is 13 residues. Trimming shortened V by 6 bases and J by 2 bases, and 10 bases separated the two germline ends. In DNA, the CDR3 is TGTGCCAGCAGCCATGGACAGAACTATGGCTACACCTTC. Amino acid sequence: CASSHGQNYGYTF.

This chain joins TRBV18 and TRBJ2-7; 7 bases match TRBD2. Germline CDR1 is KGHSH and CDR2 is LQKENI. The ends lost 5 bases at V and 2 bases at J; junction bases unmatched: 9. CDR3 length: 15 residues. CDR3 sequence: CASSGDYQVTYEQYF. The CDR3 DNA reads TGTGCCAGCTCAGGGGACTACCAGGTTACCTACGAGCAGTACTTC.

This clone has just a few counts. The chain carries TRBV5-1 and TRBJ2-2; D call uncertain. V was pared by 4 bases and J by 4 bases, with 17 bases between. The length of the CDR3 is 16 residues. The germline V gene has CDR1 SGHRS and CDR2 YFSETQ. The CDR3 spells CASSHTPTDSTGELFF. Here the CDR3 DNA reads TGCGCCAGCAGCCATACCCCCACAGATTCCACCGGGGAGCTGTTTTTT.

Comment on this clone: This same CDR3 is encoded by further DNA sequences in the sample. The genes are TRBV30 and TRBJ2-1; D gene unclear. This CDR3 has 13 amino acids. Germline values: CDR1 GTSNPN, CDR2 SVGIG (reference sequence). V lost 0 bases, J lost 4 bases, and 7 bases lay in between. The CDR3 loop is CAWSVGAYNEQFF. CDR3 coding DNA: TGTGCCTGGAGTGTAGGAGCTTACAATGAGCAGTTCTTC.

In its sample, this clone was seen once. The chain uses TRBV18 and TRBJ2-3, with TRBD2 as a possible D gene (6 bases). V lost 0 bases, J lost 2 bases, and 15 bases lay in between. The CDR3 consists of 17 residues. The germline V gene has CDR1 KGHSH and CDR2 LQKENI. CDR3 DNA: TGTGCCAGCTCACCACCAATAAACCAGCGGGCCACAGATACGCAGTATTTT. The encoded protein is CASSPPINQRATDTQYF.

The V gene is TRBV4-3, the J gene TRBJ2-5, with TRBD2 matching 11 bases. Germline V gene lookup returns CDR1 LGHNA and CDR2 YSLEER. The trim removed 0 bases at V and 5 bases at J, leaving 11 bases unmatched. The CDR3 runs 18 residues. CDR3 protein: CASSQEWLAGGLRETQYF. CDR3 nucleotide sequence: TGCGCCAGCAGCCAAGAGTGGCTAGCGGGGGGACTTAGGGAGACCCAGTACTTC.

The chain combines TRBV30 with TRBJ2-5; D remains unclear. This CDR3 is built from 11 residues. Trimming removed 5 bases from V and 5 bases from J, with 9 bases in between. The germline gives CDR1 GTSNPN, CDR2 SVGIG (reference sequence). CDR3: CAWGALETQYF. CDR3 in DNA: TGTGCCTGGGGAGCCCTGGAGACCCAGTACTTC.